This TCR beta chain was sequenced for a study of blood T cell repertoires in COVID-19. Study background: Material from acute and convalescent COVID-19 was sourced from the United States, Italy and Spain. T cells, B-cell-depleted T cells, or PBMCs provided the cDNA or gDNA that served as material.

In germline, CDR1 is SNHLY, CDR2 FYNNEI. The CDR3 runs 16 residues. Trimming took 9 bases from V and 1 from J; bases not matched to a gene: 8. Authors' analysis steps: Estimation of nucleated cell counts relied on the amplification of reference gene primers. Some clones are missing from TCRdb's copy, which holds only in-frame ones; the method was immunoSEQ multiplex PCR. V, J and clone size were drawn from that table, and D and trimming were deduced from the DNA. This sample yields some 320,000 clones, of which 70% to 90% are seen a single time; roughly 7.8% belongs to the top ten. This TCR was recovered from a human donor in a cohort sampled during active COVID-19. Sequences were obtained from peripheral blood. This chain joins TRBV2 and TRBJ2-3; 12 bases align to TRBD1. CDR3 sequence: CASNPRDRGRTDTQYF. In nucleotides, the CDR3 is TGTGCCAGTAACCCGAGGGACAGGGGGCGCACAGATACGCAGTATTTT.